Given below is one T cell receptor (beta chain) in context. V was pared by 3 bases and J by 8 bases, with 6 bases of the junction left unmatched. The CDR3 covers 15 residues. TCRdb analysed the RT-PCR reads with MiXCR anew, one entry per CDR3 protein. The sample includes about 680,000 distinct CDR3 sequences, 14% of them seen just once. This clonotype was obtained from a female donor in good health, serving as a healthy control. Material: memory CD4+ T cells from blood. The V call is TRBV12-3 or TRBV12-4, the J call TRBJ2-2; 10 positions agree with TRBD1. The chain's CDR3 is CASSFGTGAAGELFF. CDR3 sequence (DNA): TGTGCCAGCAGTTTCGGGACAGGGGCCGCGGGGGAGCTGTTTTTT.